What follows describes a single T cell receptor (beta chain). Antigen: not known. V lost 7 bases to trimming and J lost 2 bases; unmatched junction nucleotides: 8. The CDR3 runs 14 residues. Germline CDR1 and CDR2: SQVTM and ANQGSEA. The data are from a study of shared clonotypes between healthy human individuals. When replicate PCRs were run on sorted subsets, they used around 200 ng DNA, about 30,000 T cell genomes. Sequenced by immunoSEQ multiplex PCR; TCRdb stores in-frame clones only, minus some. The profile shows about 330,000 clones, around two thirds of them singletons. Overall study findings and caveats: The generation probabilities recorded for non-shared clonotypes fell below those of clonotypes shared by all four donors. Researchers sampled only blood; tissue repertoires likely differ.

The chain employs TRBV29-1 and TRBJ2-1; 7 nucleotides line up with TRBD2. The source material was memory CD4+ T cells sorted from blood. Subset noted: CD45RA-negative fraction. This receptor was taken from a man aged 30 to 45 in good health. As DNA, the CDR3 is TGCAGCGCGGGGAGCGGGGCGGCCTACAATGAGCAGTTCTTC. Protein sequence: CSAGSGAAYNEQFF.